Following are 9 T cell receptor beta chains from one sample sequenced in a study of blood T cell repertoires in COVID-19. This table comes from immunoSEQ multiplex PCR, and its TCRdb copy is limited to in-frame clones, with some not included. The sample has some 180,000 clones, approximately 85% seen once. The sample was peripheral blood. The source is a woman aged 60-75 years with acute or convalescent COVID-19.

The gene calls are TRBV4-1 and TRBJ2-2; 10 nucleotides line up with TRBD2. The J segment lost 0 bases and the V segment lost 0 bases, leaving 1 base of the junction unmatched. Germline values: CDR1 MGHRA, CDR2 YSYEKL. CDR3 length: 17 amino acids. The CDR3 spells CASSQDLAGANTGELFF. CDR3 sequence (DNA): TGCGCCAGCAGCCAAGATCTAGCGGGGGCGAACACCGGGGAGCTGTTTTTT.

The chain is built from TRBV14 and TRBJ2-1, with D hard to call. The V end lost 1 base, the J end lost 0 bases, and 10 bases lay between the germline ends. CDR1 SGHDN and CDR2 FVKESK come from the germline V gene. The CDR3 consists of 16 residues. The CDR3 loop reads CASSQARFPSYNEQFF. DNA for the CDR3: TGTGCCAGCAGCCAAGCGAGGTTTCCCTCCTACAATGAGCAGTTCTTC.

V is TRBV30 and J is TRBJ1-5; TRBD1 matches 9 bases. This CDR3 is 14 amino acids long. Germline lookup yields CDR1 GTSNPN and CDR2 SVGIG (reference sequence). The ends lost 2 bases at V and 4 bases at J; junction bases unmatched: 3. CDR3 in amino acids: CAWSMGQGNQPQHF. Written as DNA, the CDR3 is TGTGCCTGGAGTATGGGACAGGGTAATCAGCCCCAGCATTTT.

V usage is TRBV28 and J usage is TRBJ1-5; 8 bases are a match to TRBD1. Germline V gene data show CDR1 as MDHEN and CDR2 as SYDVKM. V trimming: 6 bases; J trimming: 4 bases; junction bases outside the gene matches: 5. The CDR3 runs to 14 residues. CDR3 sequence reads: CASRAGQVNQPQHF. The CDR3, as DNA: TGTGCCAGCAGGGCGGGACAGGTAAATCAGCCCCAGCATTTT.

The chain joins TRBV9 to TRBJ2-7, with TRBD1 matching over 11 bases. The CDR3 contains 16 residues. Germline V gene lookup returns CDR1 SGDLS and CDR2 YYNGEE. Trimming cost V 2 bases and J 2 bases; bases outside gene matches: 6. CDR3 residues: CASSVSGTGGTYEQYF. CDR3 DNA: TGTGCCAGCAGCGTGAGCGGGACAGGGGGGACCTACGAGCAGTACTTC. Full variable domain (rest looked up from reference TRBV9 and TRBJ2-7): DSGVTQTPKHLITATGQRVTLRCSPRSGDLSVYWYQQSLDQGLQFLIQYYNGEERAKGNILERFSAQQFPDLHSELNLSSLELGDSALYFCASSVSGTGGTYEQYFGPGTRLTVT.

CDR3 loop: CASSAPGTGRTEAFF. CDR3 sequence (DNA): TGTGCCAGTTCCGCCCCCGGGACAGGGCGAACTGAAGCTTTCTTT. The chain is built from TRBV6-6 and TRBJ1-1, with TRBD1 identical over 9 bases. The CDR3 is made up of 15 amino acids. The junction had 13 bases not matched to a gene; V was cut back by 9 bases and J by 5 bases. Germline V gene data show CDR1 as MNHNY and CDR2 as SVGAGI (reference sequence).

This chain connects TRBV2 to TRBJ2-7; D is unresolved. This CDR3 has 13 residues. Trimming cost V 6 bases and J 7 bases, with 16 bases left between them. The germline V gene has CDR1 SNHLY and CDR2 FYNNEI. CDR3 amino acids: CASRVTLEREQYV. The CDR3 region has the DNA TGTGCCAGCAGGGTGACTTTAGAACGGGAGCAGTACGTC.

The V call is TRBV9, the J call TRBJ1-4, with a weak D call TRBD1 (6 bases). The length of the CDR3 is 16 residues. CDR1 is SGDLS, CDR2 YYNGEE, per germline. V was clipped by 1 base and J by 6 bases, with 16 bases between them. For the CDR3, the DNA is TGTGCCAGCAGCGTAAGGGGGTGGGGTGGACATGAAAAACTGTTTTTT. As protein: CASSVRGWGGHEKLFF.

The rearrangement links TRBV2 to TRBJ1-2; TRBD1 is a possible D gene (6 bases). Germline CDR1 reads SNHLY; CDR2 reads FYNNEI. V was shortened by 8 bases and J by 4 bases, with 14 bases between the two germline ends. This CDR3 spans 13 amino acids. The CDR3 loop is CASGGRGPYGYTF. CDR3 in DNA: TGTGCCAGCGGTGGCAGGGGCCCCTATGGCTACACCTTC.